The T cell receptor beta chain described here comes from a study of CD8 T cells in Susac syndrome. A quantity of about 0.45 to 1 ug RNA underwent reverse transcription using random hexamers. TCRdb re-called the immunoSEQ multiplex PCR reads with MiXCR, one entry per CDR3 protein. The profile shows roughly 250,000 distinct CDR3 sequences, 90% to 97% of them singletons. Germline V CDR1 and CDR2: KGHSH, LQKENI. The CDR3 extends over 15 amino acids. With 1 base removed from V and 1 base from J, the gap between germline ends came to 8 bases. Patients with Susac syndrome met diagnostic criteria that were recently defined for definite or probable disease.

The clonotype comes from a human donor with Susac syndrome. The sequenced material came from CD4+ T cells from PBMCs. The J gene is TRBJ1-5, the V gene TRBV18; maybe TRBD1 (6 bases). CDR3 bases: TGTGCCAGCTCACCACAGGGGGTAAGCAATCAGCCCCAGCATTTT. Its protein is CASSPQGVSNQPQHF.